The sequence of this T cell receptor beta chain was determined in a study of cytomegalovirus exposure and HLA in healthy donors. There are 18 residues in the CDR3. The germline V gene encodes CDR1 SGDLS and CDR2 YYNGEE. V dropped 3 bases and J dropped 2; count of bases not matched to a gene: 13. The primer mix had 60 Vbeta and 13 Jbeta primers. Clones were sequenced by immunoSEQ multiplex PCR, and TCRdb holds only the in-frame ones, with some missing. The sample lists under 200,000 clones, around three quarters occurring once. The V call is TRBV9, the J call TRBJ2-3; the match to TRBD2 covers 9 bases. The specimen was PBMCs. The TCR comes from a man aged 30 to 45 in good health and CMV-seronegative. The CDR3 here is CASSAGIGGRAATDTQYF. The CDR3 nucleotides are TGTGCCAGCAGCGCCGGGATAGGCGGGAGGGCCGCCACAGATACGCAGTATTTT.